This TCR beta chain was recorded in a study of blood T cells in healthy people across ages. PCR was performed a second time for about 7 to 12 cycles using a sample-barcoded 5' primer and a J-beta primer mix. Samples each returned at least 2.5 million CDR3-containing paired-end reads. TCRdb analysed the 5' RACE reads with MiXCR anew, one entry per CDR3 protein. The sample has hundreds of thousands of distinct CDR3 sequences; approximately 26% are singletons. Worth noting for this clonotype: The antigen remains unidentified.

The germline CDR1 and CDR2 sequences are MNHNS and SASEGT. The CDR3 runs to 15 residues. Trimming shortened V by 2 bases and J by 8 bases, and 16 bases separated the two germline ends. Study-wide points: Long-lived donors exceeded aged donors in naive CD4+ cells and diversity.

These data also featured in a second study, about T cells of mothers and their children.

The TCR sequence derives from a boy between 2 and 10 years old in good health. The specimen sequenced was blood. The chain combines TRBV6-1 with TRBJ2-1; D possibly corresponds to TRBD2 (5 bases). CDR3 sequence: CASSEIGPGGDEQFF. The DNA for the CDR3 is TGTGCCAGCAGTGAAATTGGGCCAGGAGGAGATGAGCAGTTCTTC.